This TCR beta chain was identified during a study of CD8 T cells in ankylosing spondylitis. This CDR3 has 15 residues. Germline loops: CDR1 SGHKS, CDR2 YYEKEE (reference sequence). The ends were cut back, 0 bases at V and 5 bases at J, with 15 bases in the middle. This clonotype has only a few counts. What it binds is not known. Findings of the study overall: Matched ankylosing spondylitis synovial fluid reportedly showed significant enrichment of disease-linked clones. Past research had described some motif variants in reactive arthritis synovial fluid and blood.

TCRdb used MiXCR to reprocess the 5' RACE reads, holding one entry per CDR3 protein. Of under 450,000 distinct CDR3 sequences listed, 20% are singletons. This clonotype originated in a male donor with ankylosing spondylitis or in good health (not recorded which). The chain joins TRBV5-5 to TRBJ2-7, with D maybe TRBD2 (6 bases). The sequenced material came from blood, either unsorted or a sorted T cell fraction (not recorded which). Written as DNA, the CDR3 is TGTGCCAGCAGCTTGGGGACGGGAGCCTACGACGAGCAGTACTTC. Translating gives CASSLGTGAYDEQYF.